The source of this TCR beta chain is a study of blood T cell repertoires in COVID-19. The repertoire was sequenced with immunoSEQ multiplex PCR; TCRdb's copy has only in-frame clones and lacks some. The sample carries 110,000 to 150,000 clones, 79% recorded once. Trimming at V came to 5 bases and at J to 6 bases, leaving 6 bases not matched to a gene. Germline CDR1 reads LNHDA; CDR2 reads SQIVND (reference sequence). CDR3 length: 15 residues. The sequence was collected from a man aged 45-60 years with active or convalescent COVID-19. The sequenced sample was peripheral blood. The chain uses TRBV19 and TRBJ2-2; the match to TRBD1 covers 10 bases. The CDR3 DNA sequence: TGTGCCAGTAGTCCCTTGACAGGGGGCGCCGGGGAGCTGTTTTTT. Translating it yields CASSPLTGGAGELFF. Full variable domain (remainder filled in from reference TRBV19 and TRBJ2-2): DGGITQSPKYLFRKEGQNVTLSCEQNLNHDAMYWYRQDPGQGLRLIYYSQIVNDFQKGDIAEGYSVSREKKESFPLTVTSAQKNPTAFYLCASSPLTGGAGELFFGEGSRLTVL.